The 22 T cell receptor beta chains below all came from one sample that was sequenced in a study of shared clonotypes between healthy human individuals. Only CD45RO-negative cells positively selected for CCR7 counted as naive CD8 cells, so terminally differentiated effector memory CD45RA+ cells were excluded. Assay used: immunoSEQ multiplex PCR; TCRdb lists only in-frame clones, some missing. Here the sample spans more than 500,000 clones, roughly 95% being singletons. Source material: naive CD8+ T cells sorted from blood. Source of these receptors: a woman in her twenties or thirties in good health.

V and J are TRBV28 and TRBJ1-5, with a weak D call TRBD1 (6 bases). V gave up 5 bases and J gave up 2 bases, with 19 bases separating them. The germline V gene has CDR1 MDHEN and CDR2 SYDVKM. The CDR3 runs to 17 residues. The CDR3: CASSPGTGQLGNQPQHF. The CDR3, as DNA: TGTGCCAGCAGTCCCGGTACGGGACAATTAGGCAATCAGCCCCAGCATTTT. Full variable domain (outside the CDR3, taken from reference TRBV28 and TRBJ1-5): DVKVTQSSRYLVKRTGEKVFLECVQDMDHENMFWYRQDPGLGLRLIYFSYDVKMKEKGDIPEGYSVSREKKERFSLILESASTNQTSMYLCASSPGTGQLGNQPQHFGDGTRLSIL.

A single count supports this clone. This rearrangement joins TRBV6-1 to TRBJ2-3; D call uncertain. Trimming removed 6 bases at V and 9 bases at J, with 10 bases between. This CDR3 region has 11 residues. The germline gives CDR1 MNHNS, CDR2 SASEGT. This CDR3 reads CASRELGTQYF. The DNA for the CDR3 is TGTGCCAGCAGGGAATTGGGAACGCAGTATTTT.

This chain uses TRBV27 with TRBJ2-1; 12 bases match TRBD2. The CDR3 is 15 residues long. From germline, CDR1 is MNHEY and CDR2 SMNVEV (reference sequence). V was pared by 7 bases and J by 5 bases, with 6 bases of the junction left unmatched. CDR3 sequence (DNA): TGTGCCAGCAATCTAGCGGGAGGGGGAAACAATGAGCAGTTCTTC. It codes for CASNLAGGGNNEQFF.

The V call is TRBV2, the J call TRBJ2-1; D is uncertain. The CDR3 length is 13 residues. Between the trimmed V and J ends, which lost 7 bases and 4 bases, there was a span of 11 bases. CDR1 SNHLY and CDR2 FYNNEI come from the germline V gene. CDR3 sequence: CASTKNTYNEQFF. For the CDR3, the DNA is TGTGCCAGCACCAAAAACACTTACAATGAGCAGTTCTTC.

Concerning this clone: Relative to the germline gene, one junction end is altered; a read error may explain this. The V call is TRBV13, the J call TRBJ1-2; D is uncertain. This CDR3 comprises 12 residues. Germline loops: CDR1 PRHDT, CDR2 FYEKMQ (reference sequence). The CDR3 loop reads CASRKSGPDSSF. DNA of the CDR3: TGTGCCAGCAGAAAAAGCGGTCCGGACTCCTCCTTC.

The V and J genes are TRBV28 and TRBJ2-7; 9 bases line up with TRBD2. This CDR3 spans 16 amino acids. The V gene end was trimmed by 3 bases and the J gene end by 0 bases; junction bases not matched to a gene: 6. Germline V gives CDR1 MDHEN, CDR2 SYDVKM. The CDR3 is CASSFPQAGGSYEQYF. The CDR3 bases are TGTGCCAGCAGTTTCCCTCAAGCGGGAGGCTCCTACGAGCAGTACTTC.

The rearrangement links TRBV27 to TRBJ2-1, with 7 bases matching TRBD2. Germline V lookup: CDR1 MNHEY, CDR2 SMNVEV (reference sequence). J was trimmed by 1 base and V by 7 bases; bases with no gene match: 10. This CDR3 is built from 16 residues. CDR3: CASTDLTSTSYNEQFF. The CDR3 nucleotides read TGTGCCAGCACCGACCTGACTAGCACTTCCTACAATGAGCAGTTCTTC.

CDR3: CASSIDLGTADEQYF. The CDR3 coding sequence is TGTGCCAGTAGTATAGATCTGGGGACTGCAGACGAGCAGTACTTC. This sequence joins TRBV19 and TRBJ2-7, with TRBD2 as a possible D gene (6 bases). Trimming removed 0 bases from V and 5 bases from J, with 14 bases in between. This CDR3 region has 15 residues. Germline assignment: CDR1 LNHDA and CDR2 SQIVND (reference sequence).

This clone appeared a single time. The V call is TRBV13, the J call TRBJ2-1; tentatively, D is TRBD2 (5 bases). Trimming removed 3 bases from V and 0 bases from J, with 12 bases in between. Germline CDR1 PRHDT, CDR2 FYEKMQ (reference sequence). The CDR3 consists of 16 residues. The CDR3 sequence is CASSFYRDSSYNEQFF. CDR3 nucleotide sequence: TGTGCCAGCAGCTTTTACCGGGATAGCTCCTACAATGAGCAGTTCTTC. The full variable domain, rest sourced from reference TRBV13 and TRBJ2-1, is AAGVIQSPRHLIKEKRETATLKCYPIPRHDTVYWYQQGPGQDPQFLISFYEKMQSDKGSIPDRFSAQQFSDYHSELNMSSLELGDSALYFCASSFYRDSSYNEQFFGPGTRLTVL.

CDR3: CASSSGQNTGELFF. The CDR3 nucleotides read TGTGCCAGCAGCTCGGGACAGAACACCGGGGAGCTGTTTTTT. The V gene is TRBV7-8, the J gene TRBJ2-2, with D tentatively TRBD1 (6 bases). Germline CDR1 and CDR2: SGHVS and FQNEAQ. The V gene lost 4 bases and the J gene lost 1 base, with 7 bases spanning the gap. The CDR3 consists of 14 residues.

In its sample, this clone was seen once. The rearrangement links TRBV9 to TRBJ1-1; TRBD1 is a possible D gene (5 bases). The CDR3 runs to 16 residues. Trimming shortened V by 1 base and J by 1 base, and 14 bases separated the two germline ends. From germline, CDR1 is SGDLS and CDR2 YYNGEE. The CDR3 reads CASSVKGTTENTEAFF. Here the CDR3 DNA reads TGTGCCAGCAGCGTAAAAGGGACGACAGAGAACACTGAAGCTTTCTTT.

J is TRBJ2-2 and V is TRBV7-8; tentative D call: TRBD2 (5 bases). The germline V gene encodes CDR1 SGHVS and CDR2 FQNEAQ. The CDR3 extends over 16 amino acids. V shed 6 bases and J shed 4 bases, with 18 bases lying between them. This CDR3 reads CASSLGIGVGTGELFF. Here the CDR3 DNA reads TGTGCCAGCAGTCTGGGGATCGGGGTCGGCACCGGGGAGCTGTTTTTT.

The gene calls are TRBV13 and TRBJ1-5; D is unclear. Trimming left V 0 bases short and J 4 bases short, with 7 bases between. The germline V gene encodes CDR1 PRHDT and CDR2 FYEKMQ (reference sequence). The CDR3 runs 14 residues. The CDR3: CASSLGRKNQPQHF. The CDR3 coding sequence is TGTGCCAGCAGCTTAGGTCGGAAAAATCAGCCCCAGCATTTT.

The gene calls are TRBV10-2 and TRBJ2-1, with D hard to call. With 7 bases removed from V and 5 bases from J, the gap between germline ends came to 12 bases. This CDR3 has 13 amino acids. Germline CDR1 and CDR2: WSHSY and SAAADI. The CDR3 nucleotides read TGCGCCAGCACGCCGGAGTGGCACAATGAGCAGTTCTTC. It yields the protein CASTPEWHNEQFF.

The gene calls are TRBV7-9 and TRBJ2-7; 10 bases are shared with TRBD1. Germline trimming cut 4 bases from V and 6 bases from J; bases unmatched to any gene: 15. The CDR3 runs to 17 residues. Germline assignment: CDR1 SEHNR and CDR2 FQNEAQ (reference sequence). CDR3 DNA: TGTGCCAGCAGCTCCCCTCGTCTGGGACAGGGGAACTCCGAGCAGTACTTC. Translated: CASSSPRLGQGNSEQYF.

This chain connects TRBV27 to TRBJ1-2; the D is unclear. Germline CDR1 and CDR2: MNHEY and SMNVEV (reference sequence). The CDR3 totals 15 residues. V dropped 6 bases and J dropped 1 base, with 15 bases sitting between them. For the CDR3, the DNA is TGTGCCAGCAGCGCGGCTCTCGGGGATAACTATGGCTACACCTTC. Protein: CASSAALGDNYGYTF.

This clone was recorded only once. This specimen includes other DNA sequences encoding the same CDR3. V usage is TRBV4-1 and J usage is TRBJ2-7; D ambiguous. This CDR3 has 13 amino acids. V lost 5 bases and J 7 bases, leaving 15 bases between the germline ends. The germline V gene has CDR1 MGHRA and CDR2 YSYEKL. CDR3 DNA: TGCGCCAGCAGCTCAGGACCGGTTTATGAGCAGTACTTC. It yields the protein CASSSGPVYEQYF.

This chain uses TRBV30 with TRBJ2-1, with unresolved D. Germline V gene lookup returns CDR1 GTSNPN and CDR2 SVGIG (reference sequence). CDR3 length equals 12 residues. V lost 0 bases and J 9 bases, leaving 9 bases between the germline ends. In DNA form, the CDR3 reads TGTGCCTGGAGTGTAGGTTGGAGTGAGCAGTTCTTC. It is translated as CAWSVGWSEQFF. Supplemented by reference TRBV30 and TRBJ2-1, the full variable domain reads SQTIHQWPATLVQPVGSPLSLECTVEGTSNPNLYWYRQAAGRGLQLLFYSVGIGQISSEVPQNLSASRPQDRQFILSSKKLLLSDSGFYLCAWSVGWSEQFFGPGTRLTVL.

This chain uses TRBV29-1 with TRBJ2-7; D is undetermined. This CDR3 comprises 12 residues. Trimming removed 5 bases from V and 4 bases from J, with 12 bases in between. CDR1 is SQVTM and CDR2 is ANQGSEA in the germline V gene. The DNA of the CDR3 is TGCAGCGTTATGACGGAGTTTTACGAGCAGTACTTC. This gives the protein CSVMTEFYEQYF.

This clone was seen only once. The J gene is TRBJ2-7, the V gene TRBV4-1; TRBD1 matches 8 bases. Germline V lookup: CDR1 MGHRA, CDR2 YSYEKL. The CDR3 extends over 16 amino acids. After removal of 1 base from V and 3 bases from J, the junction contained 8 bases not matched to a gene. In DNA form, the CDR3 reads TGCGCCAGCAGCCAAGGCACAGGGGGTACGGGCTACGAGCAGTACTTC. It specifies CASSQGTGGTGYEQYF.

The CDR3, as DNA: TGTGCCAGCAGTTCACTAGCGGGAGTCCCGAGGAGTGATTCAAAAGGCTCCTACGAGCAGTACTTC. Encoded protein: CASSSLAGVPRSDSKGSYEQYF. This chain links TRBV28 with TRBJ2-7; 11 nucleotides agree with TRBD2. CDR3 length: 22 residues. Unmatched junction bases numbered 23, after V lost 4 bases and J lost 0 bases. The germline CDR1 and CDR2 sequences are MDHEN and SYDVKM.

The table lists this clone with a count of one. The chain recombines TRBV6-1 with TRBJ2-3, with TRBD1 matching 7 bases. Germline-derived CDR1 and CDR2 are MNHNS and SASEGT. The ends lost 2 bases at V and 4 bases at J; junction bases unmatched: 9. This CDR3 region has 16 residues. CDR3: CASSEMQGVWPDTQYF. CDR3 DNA sequence: TGTGCCAGCAGTGAAATGCAGGGGGTATGGCCAGATACGCAGTATTTT.